A single sample is the source of the 2 T cell receptor beta chains below, sequenced in a study of cytomegalovirus exposure and HLA in healthy donors (dated by TCRdb to 2016 to 2017). The library was prepared using the immunoSEQ multiplex PCR assay. For the multiplex PCR, a mixture combining 60 forward primers for TCR Vbeta segments and 13 reverse primers for TCR Jbeta segments was used. Imported from immuneACCESS, the table was reduced by TCRdb to in-frame sequences with V and J called. These copies leave out some clones; in studies compared against another copy, an unresolved V gene accounts for under half, and the cause of the remainder is not known. In this sample the table shows about 150,000 clones, around 83% of which occur a single time. The ten largest clones represent around 2.6% of the sample. The sequencing input was PBMCs. Receptors originate from a man under 40 in good health and CMV-seropositive.

V is TRBV2 and J is TRBJ2-1; 15 bases agree with TRBD2. Germline CDR1 SNHLY, CDR2 FYNNEI. V shed 3 bases and J 7 bases; nucleotides not matched to a gene: 1. This CDR3 has 15 residues. CDR3 amino acids: CASSEGLAGGNEQFF. The CDR3 region has the DNA TGTGCCAGCAGTGAGGGACTAGCGGGAGGAAATGAGCAGTTCTTC. The full variable domain, with the rest looked up from reference TRBV2 and TRBJ2-1, is EPEVTQTPSHQVTQMGQEVILRCVPISNHLYFYWYRQILGQKVEFLVSFYNNEISEKSEIFDDQFSVERPDGSNFTLKIRSTKLEDSAMYFCASSEGLAGGNEQFFGPGTRLTVL.

The V call is TRBV7-2, the J call TRBJ2-3, with unresolved D. The CDR3 runs to 15 residues. The V and J ends lost 6 bases and 6 bases respectively, with 19 bases between them. Looked up from germline, CDR1 is SGHTA and CDR2 is FQGNSA. Written as DNA, the CDR3 is TGTGCCAGCAGGTTAACAGCCCGGCCTGACGATACGCAGTATTTT. Translated: CASRLTARPDDTQYF.